The clone carrying this TCR beta chain was seen more than once but under ten times. Its antigen is currently unknown. This record comes from a study of T cells after yellow fever vaccination. Study-wide results and caveats: Detected again after the booster were most primary-vaccination clones, at 95% to 97% CD4 and 88% CD8. A secondary response was less intense yet reached its peak sooner, at day 5 versus 15. The study noted that FACS-sorted repertoires could contain abundant clonotypes contaminating from the bulk population.

Germline V CDR1 and CDR2: SGHAT, FQNNGV. J lost 8 bases, V lost 3 bases, and 9 bases had no gene match. The CDR3 loop spans 14 amino acids. TCR cDNA, made by 5'RACE template switching, carried an added universal primer site and UMIs. Using its own MiXCR run on the 5' RACE reads, TCRdb lists one record per CDR3 protein. Of under 550,000 distinct CDR3 sequences listed, 21% are singletons. This receptor was taken from a man aged 18 to 29 who received the YFV17D yellow fever vaccine. This chain uses TRBV11-2 with TRBJ1-2; 7 nucleotides agree with TRBD1. The sequencing here drew on PBMCs, taken approximately 20 days after the first yellow fever vaccination. CDR3 bases: TGTGCCAGCAGCTTTACAGGGACAGACCGGGGCTACACCTTC. This gives the protein CASSFTGTDRGYTF.